The entry that follows covers one T cell receptor (beta chain) sequence. Which antigen it targets is not known. Base qualities were left out, and no much larger clone turns up one base away. This sample's treatment or condition label indicates: approximately nine-day PBMC culture with coronavirus spike peptide pools or control peptides (ViraFEST assay). The study used the ViraFEST assay, which expanded antigen-specific T cells with peptide pools and then identified expanded clonotypes by TCR sequencing. Positive SARS-CoV-2 PCR tests in the convalescent patients dated from March to December 2020, before Alpha, Beta and Delta variants emerged in the United States. PBMCs were cultured at around 2 million per well in IMDM supplemented with approximately 5% human AB serum and 8 to 10 IU/ml IL-2, with roughly 10 ug/ml peptide pools added. Half of the culture medium was replaced with fresh IL-2-containing medium on days 3 and 7. After 10 days of culture, CD4+ T cells were isolated by negative selection with the EasySep CD4+ T cell isolation kit. Ficoll-Paque Plus gradient centrifugation was used to isolate PBMCs from whole blood, and the isolated PBMCs were then either used fresh or cryopreserved at -140C. Each culture condition was generally run in triplicate wells.

The data were taken from a study of vaccination and CD4 T cells after COVID-19 (dated 2022 in TCRdb). For context, the study as a whole: Convalescent patients had a positive SARS-CoV-2 result on nasal swab PCR, and of these patients, fewer than ten had mild disease and one had severe disease. The convalescent cohort included six males and four females, with two Hispanic individuals, seven Caucasians, two Asians and one multiracial person. Participants received two doses of either the Pfizer-BioNTech BNT162b2 vaccine (n=8) or the Moderna mRNA-1273 vaccine (n=2). Post-COVID blood samples were collected from convalescent patients a median of around 96 days after diagnosis, with a range of about 30 to 180 days. Post-vaccine blood samples were obtained a median of around 74 days after the second vaccine dose, with a range of roughly 13 to 250 days. Overlapping spike peptide pools from SARS-CoV-2 and from the common cold coronaviruses HCoV-NL63, HCoV-OC43 and HCoV-229E were used as culture stimuli. Control cultures received a CEFX viral epitope pool as the positive control, an HIV-1 Nef peptide pool as the negative control, or no peptide. In around nine COVID-19 convalescent patients and a handful of infection-naive healthy vaccine recipients, the spike-specific CD4+ TCR repertoire before mRNA vaccination was compared with the repertoire after mRNA vaccination.

Results the study describes overall, beyond this receptor: The study included relatively few convalescent patients and did not analyze early timepoints after natural infection. In convalescent patients, a median 86.3% of post-vaccine SARS-CoV-2-reactive clones were detected only after vaccination, and vaccine-specific priming was suggested by this finding. An increase in the median number of SARS-CoV-2-reactive clonotypes from around 20 after infection to roughly 38 after vaccination was observed, but the change was not found to be significant. Of the vaccine-specific clones in convalescent patients, 304 of 307, or nearly all, reacted only to SARS-CoV-2 spike and did not cross-react with common cold coronaviruses.

The CDR3 numbers 14 residues from cysteine through phenylalanine. Just CDR3 DNA is preserved here, 42 bases in frame from base 1. The V and J ends are trimmed by 4 bases and 0 bases, leaving 9 bases between them. CDR1 and CDR2, per the germline V gene (reference sequence), are LNHDA and SQIVND. The library was built by means of PCR. DNA from cultured CD4+ T cells was subjected to TCR sequencing with the Oncomine TCR Beta short-read assay at the Johns Hopkins FTIC core. The QIAamp micro DNA kit was used to extract genomic DNA from the cultured CD4+ T cells. Oncomine TCR Beta libraries from cultured CD4+ T cells were pooled using unique dual indexes and sequenced on an Illumina iSeq 100. Per the authors' processing: Non-productive sequences were filtered out, and CDR3s that did not start with C, did not end with F or W, or were shorter than 7 amino acids were discarded. The MANAFEST web application identified antigen-specific clonotypes by comparing peptide-stimulated wells against reference wells and other culture wells. An FDR below 0.05, an odds ratio above 5, and a productive frequency above 0.1% in at least two of three replicate wells were required for clones to be considered positive. A clonotype was classed as cross-reactive if the clonotype showed significant expansion both in SARS-CoV-2 spike wells and in at least one common cold coronavirus spike condition. Levenshtein distances (stringdist) and unrooted phylogenetic trees (ape) in R version 3.6.1 were used to assess CDR3 homology. TCRdb handled the public reads itself, with Q25 trimming in fastp and clone calling in MiXCR, and kept productive beta chains. Entries are consolidated by CDR3 protein sequence, retaining the most common genes and DNA. TCRdb, not the authors, supplied the V and J calls. Present in this sample are approximately 15,000 distinct CDR3 sequences, around 61% of which were seen just once. Jointly, the top ten make up over 8.5% of the sample.

The rearrangement joined TRBV19 to TRBJ1-1; no confident D gene assignment can be made. The sequenced sample was CD4+ T cells from blood, cultured in vitro. The origin of this receptor is a human donor who had recovered from COVID-19. Read as DNA, the sequence is TGTGCCAGTAGTAGGCCACCCATGAACACTGAAGCTTTCTTT. The translation is CASSRPPMNTEAFF.